This T cell receptor beta chain was sequenced during a study of tissue T cells after allogeneic stem cell transplantation. General study points: Few T cell clones were shared across patients, but motif clusters showed tissue-specific shared signatures.

Assay used: immunoSEQ multiplex PCR; TCRdb lists only in-frame clones, some missing. The top ten clones hold about 8.5% of a sample with several hundred clones, around 62% of them seen once. With 6 bases clipped from V and 4 bases from J, the junction kept 7 bases outside the gene matches. The CDR3 covers 15 residues. Germline CDR1 reads MSHET; CDR2 reads SYDVDS. Turning to this clone: Its specificity is not known. All gene names here are mouse names. The read ends 1 residue before the CDR3 terminus; that terminus is restored from the germline J gene.

The sequence derives from a female BALB/c mouse in good health. MHC haplotype here: H2-d. The rearrangement links TRBV29 to TRBJ1-4, with 8 bases matching TRBD1. The sequenced sample consisted of lymph node tissue. The CDR3 bases that were read are TGTGCTAGCAGGGCGCACAGGGGGTACAACGAAAGATTATTT. Protein product: CASRAHRGYNERLF. The whole CDR3 region reads CASRAHRGYNERLFF.